This entry is about one T cell receptor beta chain. This entry comes from a study of blood T cell repertoires in COVID-19. About the study: The United States, Italy and Spain were the sources of the acute and convalescent COVID-19 samples. T cells, B-cell-depleted T cells, or PBMCs supplied cDNA or gDNA.

Original data processing: Amplified reference gene primers provided the basis for estimating nucleated cell counts. Assay: immunoSEQ multiplex PCR; the TCRdb copy retains only in-frame clones and omits some. That table gives V, J and clone size, and the DNA gave D and trimming. The profile shows a few hundred thousand clones, roughly 89% of them singletons. The V gene's germline CDR1 is MNHNY and CDR2 SVGAGI (reference sequence). The CDR3 covers 16 residues. Trimming removed 2 bases from V and 3 bases from J; junction bases left unmatched: 6. The sample consisted of peripheral blood. The source of this sequence is a woman between 40 and 55 years old who had recovered from COVID-19. The rearrangement joins TRBV6-6 to TRBJ2-1, with 8 nucleotides matching TRBD1. The CDR3 DNA reads as TGTGCCAGCAGTTACCCGACCGGGACAGGCTACAATGAGCAGTTCTTC. Translating gives CASSYPTGTGYNEQFF.